This T cell receptor beta chain was observed in a study of blood T cell repertoires in COVID-19. Study context: Sites across the United States, Italy and Spain contributed samples from acute and convalescent COVID-19.

Generated by immunoSEQ multiplex PCR, the TCRdb table keeps only in-frame clones and is missing some. The repertoire consists of 300,000 to 350,000 clones, with 90% occurring once and the leading ten covering approximately 0.98%. V dropped 4 bases and J dropped 0 bases, with 10 bases sitting between them. This CDR3 region has 15 residues. CDR1 is SGHTA, CDR2 FQGTGA, per germline. The chain uses TRBV7-3 and TRBJ2-1; D may be TRBD2 (5 bases). The specimen sequenced was peripheral blood. This receptor was taken from a woman aged 35 to 49 with COVID-19, enrolled during active disease. The CDR3 spells CASSSLAGSYNEQFF. The DNA for the CDR3 is TGTGCCAGCAGCTCTCTCGCGGGCTCCTACAATGAGCAGTTCTTC.